This section outlines one T cell receptor (beta chain) sequence together with its context. Its antigen is undetermined. Assay: immunoSEQ multiplex PCR; the TCRdb copy retains only in-frame clones and omits some. This table has 200,000 or so clones, roughly 84% appearing once. Germline V gives CDR1 SNHLY, CDR2 FYNNEI. The CDR3 spans 16 residues. V trimming: 6 bases; J trimming: 4 bases; junction bases outside the gene matches: 9. The sample originates from a study of cytomegalovirus exposure and HLA in healthy donors. Study overall: The approximately 120 validation repertoires, a later analysis reported, used the same platform as the approximately 670 first-cohort repertoires.

Study-wide findings and caveats: The study put 160 or so TCR beta chains on its list as cytomegalovirus-associated. The classifier reportedly diagnosed cytomegalovirus status with high sensitivity and specificity. It was confirmed in vitro that a few of the CMV-associated chains were specific for CMV antigens.

The sequencing input was PBMCs. This sequence originates from a woman in her twenties or thirties in good health and CMV-seropositive. The rearrangement joins TRBV2 to TRBJ2-3; 11 bases map to TRBD2. The CDR3 sequence is CASRPTSGRRSDTQYF. In DNA, the CDR3 is TGTGCCAGCAGACCTACTAGCGGGAGAAGGTCAGATACGCAGTATTTT.